The clone carrying this T cell receptor (beta chain) was picked up one time. Its antigen is undetermined. The CDR3 contains 15 residues. Germline loops: CDR1 SGHRS, CDR2 YFSETQ. V gave up 0 bases and J gave up 4 bases; unmatched junction bases: 7. The data stem from a study of shared clonotypes between healthy human individuals. Background on the study: The study drew on a couple of women and a few men aged 18 to 49 as donors.

Donors had no recently reported acute infections or vaccinations and were HIV-negative. General observations from the study: Clonotypes shared by all four sorted-subset donors had higher generation probabilities than non-shared clonotypes.

Sequenced by immunoSEQ multiplex PCR; TCRdb stores in-frame clones only, minus some. The table lists around 1.5 million clones, roughly 98% of them singletons. Sequenced sample: naive CD4+ T cells sorted from blood. The sample's subset: CD45RA+ positively selected. The V and J genes are TRBV5-1 and TRBJ2-7, with 7 positions matching TRBD2. This clonotype originated in a man aged 25-45 years in good health. The CDR3 sequence is CASSLAGRGRYEQYF. In DNA form, the CDR3 reads TGCGCCAGCAGCTTGGCCGGGCGGGGGAGGTACGAGCAGTACTTC.